This T cell receptor beta chain was identified during a study of T cell responses to AZD1222 COVID-19 vaccine. Comment on this clone: As yet, its antigen is unknown.

Clones were read by immunoSEQ multiplex PCR, and TCRdb kept only the in-frame ones, dropping some. The sample records over 150,000 clones, more than 90% being singletons. General observations from the study: Close to half of all spike-specific TCRs reportedly target regions of the variants that are unmutated. In a largely white British group with more females than males, clonal diversity was possibly underestimated. No day 14 peak samples; only post-peak repertoires were characterized. Vaccine-associated CD4 TCRs ranged over spike, dominating at 160-218 and 743-854.

V was trimmed by 1 base and J by 8 bases, leaving 14 bases between them. CDR3 length: 13 residues. Germline CDR1 and CDR2: GTSNPN and SVGIG (reference sequence). This clonotype originated in an adult in good health. V gene TRBV30 combines with J gene TRBJ1-2, with D possibly TRBD1 on 6 matching bases. Sequences were derived from peripheral blood, sampled on day 0 of AZD1222 vaccination. The CDR3 sequence: CAWSAGGRQGYTF. The CDR3 DNA follows: TGTGCCTGGAGTGCGGGGGGGCGGCAAGGCTACACCTTC.